This TCR beta chain appears in the sequencing data of a study of blood T cell repertoires in COVID-19. Overall study: Both acute and convalescent COVID-19 samples were obtained from the United States, Italy and Spain. From T cells, B-cell-depleted T cells, or PBMCs came the material, which was cDNA or gDNA.

The ends lost 3 bases at V and 8 bases at J; junction bases unmatched: 9. CDR1 and CDR2 from the germline V gene are SGHNT and YYREEE (reference sequence). The length of the CDR3 is 14 residues. As handled by the study authors: Reference gene primer amplification in the assay estimated nucleated cell counts. The method was immunoSEQ multiplex PCR; TCRdb's version includes in-frame clones alone and lacks a portion of them. D and trimming were read from the DNA, whereas the V and J calls and clone size are those reported in that table. The repertoire holds 150,000 to 180,000 clones, around 78% seen once, with about 1.8% in the top ten.

The sequenced sample consisted of peripheral blood. This TCR derives from a man at least 80 years old with acute or convalescent COVID-19. The V and J genes are TRBV5-4 and TRBJ1-2; 8 bases fit TRBD1. The CDR3 DNA follows: TGTGCCAGCAGCTCCGTGACAGGGGCGGGGGGCTACACCTTC. Its protein is CASSSVTGAGGYTF.